A single sample is the source of the 4 T cell receptor beta chains below, sequenced in a study of Graves' ophthalmopathy and Graves' hyperthyroidism. Amplification of the TCR beta CDR3 regions used RNA transcripts (as template). Second-round multiplex PCR came after first-round RT-PCR with HTBI primers. TCRdb re-analysed the multiplex PCR reads in MiXCR, keeping a single row per CDR3 protein. The table lists 740,000 or so distinct CDR3 sequences, roughly 41% of them singletons. Sequenced input: peripheral blood. The receptors here all came from an adult man with Graves' ophthalmopathy.

Concerning this clonotype itself: The junction shows a germline mismatch at one end, possibly a read error. The chain is built from TRBV10-3 and TRBJ2-7; D is tentatively TRBD1 or TRBD2 (5 bases each). This CDR3 comprises 15 residues. Germline V lookup: CDR1 ENHRY, CDR2 SYGVKD. The CDR3 DNA sequence: TGTGCCAGCAGTGACTCCCGGGACGGGTCCTACGAGCAGTACTTC. The encoded protein is CASSDSRDGSYEQYF.

As for this clonotype: The CDR3 ends on some other residue instead of the conserved phenylalanine or tryptophan, so this is likely a read error. This sequence joins TRBV11-1 and TRBJ1-1, with D tentatively TRBD1 (5 bases). The germline gives CDR1 SGHAT, CDR2 FQDESV (reference sequence). The length of the CDR3 is 13 residues. Trimming pared 1 base from V and 6 bases from J, leaving 9 bases between. DNA of the CDR3: TGTGCCAGCAGCTTAGGAGTGGGGGCTGAAGCTTTCCTT. Its protein product is CASSLGVGAEAFL.

As regards this clonotype: This may stem from a read error, because a much larger clone lies one nucleotide away. The chain is built from TRBV11-2 and TRBJ1-6; D gene uncertain. CDR1 and CDR2 from the germline V gene are SGHAT and FQNNGV. CDR3 length equals 15 residues. CDR3 sequence (DNA): TGTGCCCGCAGCTTAGGCGTAGAGCATAATTCACCCCTCCACTTT. Its translation: CARSLGVEHNSPLHF.

As regards this clonotype: A much bigger clone sits one base away, suggesting this may be a read error. V is TRBV25-1 and J is TRBJ1-2, with D uncertain. The CDR3 has 12 residues. CDR1 is MGHDK and CDR2 is SYGVNS in the germline V gene. V was pared by 6 bases and J by 4 bases, with 9 bases between. The CDR3 region is CASRAAAYGYTF. CDR3 coding DNA: TGTGCCAGCAGGGCGGCAGCCTATGGCTACACCTTC.